This T cell receptor (beta chain) was identified in a study of a mutant IDH1 vaccine in newly diagnosed glioma. For the study at large: Patients received vaccination from 4-6 weeks after radiotherapy alone, or with temozolomide cycles. Those enrolled had earlier been treated with radiotherapy, temozolomide, or both, mostly both. Study findings and constraints: Pseudoprogression seemingly bore no relation to changes in top peripheral T cell clonotypes.

Regarding this clone: Its antigen is currently unknown.

Germline V lookup: CDR1 SGHVS, CDR2 FQNEAQ. The CDR3 runs 16 residues. V was pared by 5 bases and J by 0 bases, with 6 bases of the junction left unmatched. The time point was: week 11, during vaccination. With topical imiquimod, each dose of the vaccine consisted of 300 ug of mutant IDH1 20-mer peptide. There were new WHO grade 3 or 4 astrocytomas in the donors, and these were IDH1-mutant and ATRX-lost. Clones were sequenced by immunoSEQ multiplex PCR, and TCRdb holds only the in-frame ones, with some missing. The repertoire holds about 130,000 clones, about 82% seen once, with 5% to 6% in the top ten.

The V gene is TRBV7-8, the J gene TRBJ2-3; TRBD2 matches at 9 bases. This specimen consisted of PBMCs, obtained from a glioma patient whose treatment included an IDH1 peptide vaccine. This TCR came from a man aged 35 to 55 with glioma. The CDR3 nucleotides are TGTGCCAGCAGCCCCAGACTAGCGGCTAGCACAGATACGCAGTATTTT. This sequence encodes CASSPRLAASTDTQYF.